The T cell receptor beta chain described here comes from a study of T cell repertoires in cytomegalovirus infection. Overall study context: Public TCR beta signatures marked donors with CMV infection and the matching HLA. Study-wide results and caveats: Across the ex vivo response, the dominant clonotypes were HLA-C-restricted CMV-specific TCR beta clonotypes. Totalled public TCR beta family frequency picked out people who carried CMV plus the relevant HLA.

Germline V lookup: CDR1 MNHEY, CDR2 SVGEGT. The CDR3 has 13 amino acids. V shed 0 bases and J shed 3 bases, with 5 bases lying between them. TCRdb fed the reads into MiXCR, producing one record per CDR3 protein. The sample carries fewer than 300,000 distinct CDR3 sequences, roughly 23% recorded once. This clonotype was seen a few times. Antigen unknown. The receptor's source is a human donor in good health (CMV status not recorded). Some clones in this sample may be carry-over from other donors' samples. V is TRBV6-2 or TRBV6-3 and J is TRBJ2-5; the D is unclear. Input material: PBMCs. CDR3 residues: CASSYSAEETQYF. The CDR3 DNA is TGTGCCAGCAGTTACTCCGCGGAAGAGACCCAGTACTTC.